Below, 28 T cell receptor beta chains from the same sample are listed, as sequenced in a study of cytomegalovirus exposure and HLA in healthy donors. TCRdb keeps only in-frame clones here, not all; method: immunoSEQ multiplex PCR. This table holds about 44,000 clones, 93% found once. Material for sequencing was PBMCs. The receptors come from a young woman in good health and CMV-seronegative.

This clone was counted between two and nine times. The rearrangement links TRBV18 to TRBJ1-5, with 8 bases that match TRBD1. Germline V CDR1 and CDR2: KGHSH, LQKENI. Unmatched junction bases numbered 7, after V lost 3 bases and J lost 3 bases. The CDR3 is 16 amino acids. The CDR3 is CASSPDRGGFNQPQHF. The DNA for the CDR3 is TGTGCCAGCTCACCCGACAGGGGAGGGTTCAATCAGCCCCAGCATTTT. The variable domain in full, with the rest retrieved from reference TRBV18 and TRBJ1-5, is NAGVMQNPRHLVRRRGQEARLRCSPMKGHSHVYWYRQLPEEGLKFMVYLQKENIIDESGMPKERFSAEFPKEGPSILRIQQVVRGDSAAYFCASSPDRGGFNQPQHFGDGTRLSIL.

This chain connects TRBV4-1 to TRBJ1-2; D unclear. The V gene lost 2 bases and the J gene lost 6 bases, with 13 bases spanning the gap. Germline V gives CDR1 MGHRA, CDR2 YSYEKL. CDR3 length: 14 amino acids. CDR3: CASSQSGIVDGYTF. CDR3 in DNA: TGCGCCAGCAGCCAATCCGGGATCGTGGATGGCTACACCTTC.

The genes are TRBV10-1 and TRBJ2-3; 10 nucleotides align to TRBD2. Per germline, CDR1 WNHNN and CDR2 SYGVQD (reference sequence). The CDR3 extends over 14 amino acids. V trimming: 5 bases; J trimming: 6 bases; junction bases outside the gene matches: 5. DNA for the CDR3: TGCGCCAGCAGTCTAGCGGGGGAGTTGGATACGCAGTATTTT. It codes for CASSLAGELDTQYF.

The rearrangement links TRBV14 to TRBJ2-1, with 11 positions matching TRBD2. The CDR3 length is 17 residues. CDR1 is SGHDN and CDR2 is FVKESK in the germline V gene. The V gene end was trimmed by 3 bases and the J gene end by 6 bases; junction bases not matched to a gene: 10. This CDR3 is CASSQVTSGRYGNEQFF. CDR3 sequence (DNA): TGTGCCAGCAGCCAGGTAACTAGCGGGAGATACGGCAATGAGCAGTTCTTC.

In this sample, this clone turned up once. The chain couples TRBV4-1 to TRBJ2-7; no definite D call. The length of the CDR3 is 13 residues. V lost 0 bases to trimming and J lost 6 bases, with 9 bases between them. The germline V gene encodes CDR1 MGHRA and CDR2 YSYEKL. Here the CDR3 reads CASSQDGRAEQYF. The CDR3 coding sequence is TGCGCCAGCAGCCAAGATGGGCGAGCCGAGCAGTACTTC.

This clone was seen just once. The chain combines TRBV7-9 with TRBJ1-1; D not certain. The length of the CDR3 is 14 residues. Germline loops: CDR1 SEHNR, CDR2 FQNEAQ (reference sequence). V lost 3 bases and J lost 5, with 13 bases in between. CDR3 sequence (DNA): TGTGCCAGCAGCTTCCGATCCGGAGGAACTGAAGCTTTCTTT. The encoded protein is CASSFRSGGTEAFF.

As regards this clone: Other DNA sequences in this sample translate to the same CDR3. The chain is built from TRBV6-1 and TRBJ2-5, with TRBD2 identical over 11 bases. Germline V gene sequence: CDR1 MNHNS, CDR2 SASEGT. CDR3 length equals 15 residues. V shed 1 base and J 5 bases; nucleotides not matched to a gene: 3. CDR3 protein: CASSEVAGGPETQYF. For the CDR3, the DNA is TGTGCCAGCAGTGAAGTAGCGGGAGGGCCGGAGACCCAGTACTTC.

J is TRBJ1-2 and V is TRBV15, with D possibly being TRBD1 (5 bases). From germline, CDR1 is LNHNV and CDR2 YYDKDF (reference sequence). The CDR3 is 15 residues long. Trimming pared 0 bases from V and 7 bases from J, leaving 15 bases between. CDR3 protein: CATSRDAGTEAGYTF. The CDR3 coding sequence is TGTGCCACCAGCAGAGATGCAGGGACTGAGGCTGGCTACACCTTC. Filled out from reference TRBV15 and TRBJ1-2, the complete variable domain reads DAMVIQNPRYQVTQFGKPVTLSCSQTLNHNVMYWYQQKSSQAPKLLFHYYDKDFNNEADTPDNFQSRRPNTSFCFLDIRSPGLGDTAMYLCATSRDAGTEAGYTFGSGTRLTVV.

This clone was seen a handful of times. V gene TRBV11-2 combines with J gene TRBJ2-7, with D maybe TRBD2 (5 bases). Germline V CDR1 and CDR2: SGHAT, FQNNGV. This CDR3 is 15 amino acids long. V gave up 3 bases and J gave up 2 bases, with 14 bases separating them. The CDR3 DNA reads TGTGCCAGCAGCTTCGGGCTGGACGGGACCTACGAGCAGTACTTC. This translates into CASSFGLDGTYEQYF.

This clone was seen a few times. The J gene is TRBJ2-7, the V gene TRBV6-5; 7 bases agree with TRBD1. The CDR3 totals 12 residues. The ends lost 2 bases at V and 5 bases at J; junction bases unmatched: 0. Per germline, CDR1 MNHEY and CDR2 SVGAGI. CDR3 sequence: CASSYGTDEQYF. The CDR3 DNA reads TGTGCCAGCAGTTACGGGACAGACGAGCAGTACTTC.

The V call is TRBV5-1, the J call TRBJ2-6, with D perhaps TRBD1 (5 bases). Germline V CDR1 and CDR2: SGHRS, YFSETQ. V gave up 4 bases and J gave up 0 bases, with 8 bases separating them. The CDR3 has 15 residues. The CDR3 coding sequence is TGCGCCAGCAGCCTAGGGGACTCTGGGGCCAACGTCCTGACTTTC. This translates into CASSLGDSGANVLTF. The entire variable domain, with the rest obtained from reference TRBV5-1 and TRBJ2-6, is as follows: KAGVTQTPRYLIKTRGQQVTLSCSPISGHRSVSWYQQTPGQGLQFLFEYFSETQRNKGNFPGRFSGRQFSNSRSEMNVSTLELGDSALYLCASSLGDSGANVLTFGAGSRLTVL.

The CDR3: CASSSLGQGAQPQHF. The CDR3 bases are TGTGCCAGCAGCTCCCTGGGACAGGGAGCTCAGCCCCAGCATTTT. The chain uses TRBV7-8 and TRBJ1-5; 9 positions match TRBD1. V was pared by 4 bases and J by 6 bases, with 7 bases of the junction left unmatched. Germline CDR1 reads SGHVS; CDR2 reads FQNEAQ. CDR3 length: 15 amino acids.

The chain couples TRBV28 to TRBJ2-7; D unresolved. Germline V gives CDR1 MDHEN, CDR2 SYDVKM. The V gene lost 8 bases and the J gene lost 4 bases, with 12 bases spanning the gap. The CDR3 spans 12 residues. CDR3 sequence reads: CASEDSPYEQYF. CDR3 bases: TGTGCCAGCGAAGACTCGCCGTACGAGCAGTACTTC.

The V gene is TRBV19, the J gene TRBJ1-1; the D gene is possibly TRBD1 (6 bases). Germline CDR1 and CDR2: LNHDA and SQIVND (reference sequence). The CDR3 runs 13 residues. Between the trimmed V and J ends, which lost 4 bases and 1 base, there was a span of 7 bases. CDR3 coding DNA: TGTGCCAGTAGTAGACAGGAGAACACTGAAGCTTTCTTT. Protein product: CASSRQENTEAFF.

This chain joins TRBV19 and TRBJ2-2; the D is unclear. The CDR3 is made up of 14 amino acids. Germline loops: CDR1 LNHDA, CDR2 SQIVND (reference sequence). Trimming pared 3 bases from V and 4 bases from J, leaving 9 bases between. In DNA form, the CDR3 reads TGTGCCAGTAGTATGACACTGTTCACCGGGGAGCTGTTTTTT. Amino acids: CASSMTLFTGELFF.

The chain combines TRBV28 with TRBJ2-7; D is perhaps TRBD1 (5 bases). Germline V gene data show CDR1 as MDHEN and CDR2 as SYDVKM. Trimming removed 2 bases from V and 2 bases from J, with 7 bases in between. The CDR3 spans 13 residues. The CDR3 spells CASSLKGPYEQYF. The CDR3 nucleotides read TGTGCCAGCAGTTTAAAGGGGCCCTACGAGCAGTACTTC.

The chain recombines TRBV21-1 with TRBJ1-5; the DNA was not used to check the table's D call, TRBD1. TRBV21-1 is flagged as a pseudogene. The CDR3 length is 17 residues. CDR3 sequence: CASSGYRRDRRYQPQHF. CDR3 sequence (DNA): TGTGCCAGCAGCGGATATAGACGGGACAGGAGGTATCAGCCCCAGCATTTT.

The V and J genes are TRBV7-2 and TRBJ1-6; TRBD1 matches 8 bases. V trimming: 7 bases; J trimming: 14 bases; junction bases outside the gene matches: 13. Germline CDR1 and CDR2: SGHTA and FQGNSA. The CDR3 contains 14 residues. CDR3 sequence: CASNAGGTGGTLHF. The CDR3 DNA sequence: TGTGCCAGCAATGCAGGGGGTACAGGGGGAACCCTCCACTTT.

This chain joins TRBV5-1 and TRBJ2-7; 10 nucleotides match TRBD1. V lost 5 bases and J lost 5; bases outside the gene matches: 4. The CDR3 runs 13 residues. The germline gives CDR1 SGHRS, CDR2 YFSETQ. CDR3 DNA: TGCGCCAGCAGTCGGGACAGGGGACACGAGCAGTACTTC. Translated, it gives CASSRDRGHEQYF. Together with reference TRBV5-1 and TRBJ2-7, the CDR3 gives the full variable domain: KAGVTQTPRYLIKTRGQQVTLSCSPISGHRSVSWYQQTPGQGLQFLFEYFSETQRNKGNFPGRFSGRQFSNSRSEMNVSTLELGDSALYLCASSRDRGHEQYFGPGTRLTVT.

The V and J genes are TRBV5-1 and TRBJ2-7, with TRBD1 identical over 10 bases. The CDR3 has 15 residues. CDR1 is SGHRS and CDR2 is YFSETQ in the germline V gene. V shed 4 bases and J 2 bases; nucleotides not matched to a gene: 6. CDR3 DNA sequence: TGCGCCAGCAGCCTGGGGGGGACAGGGGCCTACGAGCAGTACTTC. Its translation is CASSLGGTGAYEQYF. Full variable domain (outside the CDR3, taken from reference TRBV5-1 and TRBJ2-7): KAGVTQTPRYLIKTRGQQVTLSCSPISGHRSVSWYQQTPGQGLQFLFEYFSETQRNKGNFPGRFSGRQFSNSRSEMNVSTLELGDSALYLCASSLGGTGAYEQYFGPGTRLTVT.

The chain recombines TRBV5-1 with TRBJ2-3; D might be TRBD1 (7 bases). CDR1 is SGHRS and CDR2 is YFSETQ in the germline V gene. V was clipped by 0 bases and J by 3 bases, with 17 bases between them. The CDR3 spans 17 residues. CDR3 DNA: TGCGCCAGCAGCTTGGCCCGACAGGGACTGAGTACAGATACGCAGTATTTT. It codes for CASSLARQGLSTDTQYF.

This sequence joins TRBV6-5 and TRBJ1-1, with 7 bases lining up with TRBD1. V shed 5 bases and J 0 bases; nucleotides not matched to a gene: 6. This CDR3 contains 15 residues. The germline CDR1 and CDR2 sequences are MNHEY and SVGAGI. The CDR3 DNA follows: TGTGCCAGCAGTAAGGGGGCTTCCGTGAACACTGAAGCTTTCTTT. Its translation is CASSKGASVNTEAFF.

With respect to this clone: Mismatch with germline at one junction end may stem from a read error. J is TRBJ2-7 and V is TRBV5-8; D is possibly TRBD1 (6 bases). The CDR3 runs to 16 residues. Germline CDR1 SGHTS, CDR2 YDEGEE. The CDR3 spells CASSFSPVGGYYGQYF. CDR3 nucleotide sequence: TGTGCCAGCAGCTTTTCACCAGTTGGGGGCTACTACGGGCAGTACTTC.

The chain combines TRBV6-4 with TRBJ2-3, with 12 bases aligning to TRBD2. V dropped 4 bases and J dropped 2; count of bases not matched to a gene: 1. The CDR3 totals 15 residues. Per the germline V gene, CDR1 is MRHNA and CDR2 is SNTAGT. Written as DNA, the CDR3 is TGTGCCAGCAGTGCTAGCGGGGGGGCCACAGATACGCAGTATTTT. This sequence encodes CASSASGGATDTQYF.

The CDR3 spells CASSLSRDRRNYGYTF. The CDR3 DNA sequence: TGTGCCAGCTCACTCTCCCGGGACAGGCGTAACTATGGCTACACCTTC. The V and J genes are TRBV18 and TRBJ1-2, with 8 nucleotides matching TRBD1. J gave up 1 base and V 4 bases, and 8 bases lay outside the gene matches. This CDR3 region has 16 residues. CDR1 and CDR2 from the germline V gene are KGHSH and LQKENI.

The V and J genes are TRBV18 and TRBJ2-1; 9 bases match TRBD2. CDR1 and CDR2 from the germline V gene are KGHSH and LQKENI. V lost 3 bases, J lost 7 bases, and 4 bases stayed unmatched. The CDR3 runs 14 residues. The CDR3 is CASSPGLAINEQFF. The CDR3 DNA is TGTGCCAGCTCACCGGGACTAGCTATTAATGAGCAGTTCTTC.

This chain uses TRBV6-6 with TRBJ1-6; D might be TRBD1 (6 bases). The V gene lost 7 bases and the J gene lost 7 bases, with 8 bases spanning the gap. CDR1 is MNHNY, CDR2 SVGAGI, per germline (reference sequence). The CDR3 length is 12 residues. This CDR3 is CASNRENSPLHF. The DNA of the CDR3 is TGTGCCAGCAACAGGGAAAATTCACCCCTCCACTTT.

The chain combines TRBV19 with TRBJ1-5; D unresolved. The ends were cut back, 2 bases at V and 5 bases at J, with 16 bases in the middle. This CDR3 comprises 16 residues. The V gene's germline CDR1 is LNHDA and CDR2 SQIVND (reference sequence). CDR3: CASSIWNLRGDQPQHF. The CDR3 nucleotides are TGTGCCAGTAGTATATGGAATCTTCGGGGAGATCAGCCCCAGCATTTT.